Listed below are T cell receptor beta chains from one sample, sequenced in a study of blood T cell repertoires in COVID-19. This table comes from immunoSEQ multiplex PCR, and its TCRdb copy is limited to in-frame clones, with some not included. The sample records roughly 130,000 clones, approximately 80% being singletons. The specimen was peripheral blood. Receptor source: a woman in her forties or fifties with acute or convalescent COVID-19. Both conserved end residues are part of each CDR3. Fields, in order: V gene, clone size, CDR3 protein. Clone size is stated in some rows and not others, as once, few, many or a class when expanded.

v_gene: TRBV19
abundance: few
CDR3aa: CASSGMNRDRGRVSNQPQHF

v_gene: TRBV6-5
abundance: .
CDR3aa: CASRVQSGGPQHF

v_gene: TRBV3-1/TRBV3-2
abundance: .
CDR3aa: CASSQQVGQPQHF

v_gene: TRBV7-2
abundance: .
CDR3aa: CASSLAGFEGGYTF

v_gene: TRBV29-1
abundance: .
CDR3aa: CSFSEGDYEQYF

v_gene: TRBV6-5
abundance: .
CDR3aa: CASRRQGANTEAFF

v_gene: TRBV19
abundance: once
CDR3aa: CASSIDGGGTEAFF

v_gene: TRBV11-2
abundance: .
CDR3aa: CASSLIKSRGSNEQFF

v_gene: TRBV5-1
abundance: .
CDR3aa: CASSLTGGSEKLFF

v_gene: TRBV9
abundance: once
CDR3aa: CASSVESSGNTIYF

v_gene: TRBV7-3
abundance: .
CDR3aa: CASSLFRGREQFF

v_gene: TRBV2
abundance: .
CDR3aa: CASRWTVTQSTNEKLFF

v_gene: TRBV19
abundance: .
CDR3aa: CAVGAGGYTEAFF

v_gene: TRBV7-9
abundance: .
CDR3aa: CASSLTRQYTDTQYF

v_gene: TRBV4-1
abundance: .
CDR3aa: CASSQEGTGNVYEQYF

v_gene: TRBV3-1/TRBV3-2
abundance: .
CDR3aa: CASSQGGSYTF

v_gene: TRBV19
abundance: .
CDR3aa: CASSIEAGTDYEQYF

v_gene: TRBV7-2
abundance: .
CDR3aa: CASSGGQLGTIIGEQFF

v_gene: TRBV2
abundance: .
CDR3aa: CASRTSAYNEQFF

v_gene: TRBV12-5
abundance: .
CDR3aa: CASGLVLRDRGFLAHNEQFF